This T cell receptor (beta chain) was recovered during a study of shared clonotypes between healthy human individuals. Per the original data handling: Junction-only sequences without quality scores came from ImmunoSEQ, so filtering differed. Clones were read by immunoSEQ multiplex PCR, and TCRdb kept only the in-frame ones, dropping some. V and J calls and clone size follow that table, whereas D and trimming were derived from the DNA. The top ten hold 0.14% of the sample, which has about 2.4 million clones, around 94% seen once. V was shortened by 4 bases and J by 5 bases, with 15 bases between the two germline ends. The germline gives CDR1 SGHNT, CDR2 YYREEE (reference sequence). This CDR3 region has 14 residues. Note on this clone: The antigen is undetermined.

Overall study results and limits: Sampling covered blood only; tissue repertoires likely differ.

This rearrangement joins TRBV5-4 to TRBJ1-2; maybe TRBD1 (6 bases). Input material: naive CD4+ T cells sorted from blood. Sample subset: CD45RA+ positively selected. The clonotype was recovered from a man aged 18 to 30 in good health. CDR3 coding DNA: TGTGCCAGCAGCCCACAGGGCTCCACGTATGGCTACACCTTC. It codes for CASSPQGSTYGYTF.